This TCR beta chain emerged from a study of CD8 T cells in Susac syndrome. General study findings and limits: By the study's own acknowledgment, its TCR sequencing and HLA analysis included relatively few individuals.

V was cut by 6 bases and J by 9 bases, with 12 bases left in between. Germline CDR1 reads SGHAT; CDR2 reads FQNNGV. The length of the CDR3 is 11 residues. Sequencing targeted TCR beta in T cells from blood (CD8+ and CD4+). Worth noting for this clonotype: The target antigen is unknown.

RNA in amounts of about 0.5 to 1 ug was reverse transcribed with random hexamers. TCRdb reprocessed the immunoSEQ multiplex PCR reads with MiXCR, giving one entry per CDR3 protein. The table has 120,000 or so distinct CDR3 sequences, around 92% seen once; the top ten hold about 0.096%. The chain recombines TRBV11-2 with TRBJ2-7; D gene unclear. The sequence was obtained from a human donor with multiple sclerosis. The sequenced sample was CD4+ T cells from PBMCs. The CDR3 loop is CASRMNWGQYF. The CDR3 bases are TGTGCCAGCAGAATGAACTGGGGGCAGTACTTC.